This TCR beta chain was identified during a study of blood T cells in healthy people across ages. This clonotype has ten or more counts. Trimming took 1 base from V and 4 from J; bases not matched to a gene: 5. The CDR3 has 15 residues. The V gene's germline CDR1 is LGHNA and CDR2 YNFKEQ. Primers used in a second PCR of roughly 6 to 11 cycles were a sample-barcoded 5' primer and a J-beta primer mix. MiXCR, run by TCRdb on the 5' RACE reads, gives a single entry per CDR3 protein. The table includes about 700,000 distinct CDR3 sequences, approximately 30% detected once. V gene TRBV4-2 combines with J gene TRBJ2-5; TRBD2 aligns across 8 bases. This clonotype was obtained from a woman of 80 years or more in good health. Sequenced sample: blood. The CDR3 DNA follows: TGTGCCAGCAGCCAAGGAGGTAGCGGGGCAGAGACCCAGTACTTC. Translating gives CASSQGGSGAETQYF.